The source of this T cell receptor (beta chain) is a study of early T cells in non-severe SARS-CoV-2 infection. About the research overall: Sequencing used unsorted whole-blood bulk RNA, so chains lack pairing. Findings of the study overall: Database matching using VDJdb favored anti-spike CD8 responses, with private and CD4 specificities left missing.

The CDR3 spans 14 residues. Germline V gene lookup returns CDR1 MNHEY and CDR2 SVGEGT. Researchers tagged individual cDNA molecules with unique molecular identifiers. TCRdb called the 5' RACE reads again in MiXCR, with one record for every CDR3 protein. This table has more than 65,000 distinct CDR3 sequences, roughly 13% appearing once. Worth noting for this clonotype: Its antigen remains unidentified. Just one base apart from a much larger clone, this may be a read error.

The chain combines TRBV6-2 or TRBV6-3 with TRBJ2-7, with a weak D call TRBD1 (6 bases). The clonotype comes from an adult who was a healthcare worker with PCR-confirmed SARS-CoV-2 infection or an uninfected control (not recorded which). The sequenced sample was whole blood. CDR3 DNA sequence: TGTGCCTGCAGTTACCGGGGACAAGCCTACGAGCAGTACTTC. The encoded protein is CACSYRGQAYEQYF.